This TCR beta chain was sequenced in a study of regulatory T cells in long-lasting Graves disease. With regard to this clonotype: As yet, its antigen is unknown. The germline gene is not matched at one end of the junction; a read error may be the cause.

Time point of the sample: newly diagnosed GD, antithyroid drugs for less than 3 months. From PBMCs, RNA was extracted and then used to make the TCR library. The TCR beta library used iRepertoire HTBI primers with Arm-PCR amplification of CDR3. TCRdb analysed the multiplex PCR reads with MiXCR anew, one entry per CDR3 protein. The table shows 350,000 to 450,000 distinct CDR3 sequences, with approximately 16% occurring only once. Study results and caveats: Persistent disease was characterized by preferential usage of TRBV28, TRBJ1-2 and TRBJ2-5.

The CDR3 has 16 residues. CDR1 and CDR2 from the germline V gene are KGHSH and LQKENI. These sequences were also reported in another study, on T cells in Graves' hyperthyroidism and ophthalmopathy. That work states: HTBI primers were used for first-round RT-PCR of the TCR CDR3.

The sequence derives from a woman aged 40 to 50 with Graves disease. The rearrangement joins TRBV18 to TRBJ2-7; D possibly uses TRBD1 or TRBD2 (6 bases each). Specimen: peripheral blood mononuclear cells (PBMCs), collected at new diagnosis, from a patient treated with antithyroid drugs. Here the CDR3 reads CASSPPRGTPNYERYF. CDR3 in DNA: TGTGCCAGCTCACCACCTAGGGGGACTCCTAATTACGAGCGGTACTTC. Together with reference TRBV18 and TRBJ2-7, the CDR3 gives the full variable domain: NAGVMQNPRHLVRRRGQEARLRCSPMKGHSHVYWYRQLPEEGLKFMVYLQKENIIDESGMPKERFSAEFPKEGPSILRIQQVVRGDSAAYFCASSPPRGTPNYERYFGPGTRLTVT.